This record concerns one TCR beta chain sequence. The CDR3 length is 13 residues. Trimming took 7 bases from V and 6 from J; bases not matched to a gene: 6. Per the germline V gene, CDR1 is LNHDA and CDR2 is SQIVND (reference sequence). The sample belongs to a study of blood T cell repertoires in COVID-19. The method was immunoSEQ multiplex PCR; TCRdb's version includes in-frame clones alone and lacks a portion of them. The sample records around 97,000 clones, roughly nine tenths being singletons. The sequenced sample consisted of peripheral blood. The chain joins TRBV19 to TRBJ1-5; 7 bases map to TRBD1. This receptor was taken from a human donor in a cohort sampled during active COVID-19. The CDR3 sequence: CASTATGSQPQHF. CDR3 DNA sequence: TGTGCCAGTACCGCGACAGGGAGTCAGCCCCAGCATTTT.